This TCR beta chain was recovered during a study of OX40 agonist ivuxolimab in advanced cancers. Study information: Therapy given before enrollment (anti-PD-1, anti-PD-L1 or anti-CTLA-4) was allowed, and 40% to 45% had some.

To note about this clone: As yet, its antigen is unknown.

The assay was immunoSEQ multiplex PCR, and TCRdb's table has in-frame clones only and misses some. This table holds some 80,000 clones, 80% to 95% found once. Germline lookup yields CDR1 SEHNR and CDR2 FQNEAQ (reference sequence). There are 15 residues in the CDR3. J was trimmed by 6 bases and V by 6 bases; bases with no gene match: 10. The study, taken as a whole, reports: In a subset of nonresponders, normalized T-cell clonal expansion was also low.

Source: CD4+ or CD8+ T cells sorted from blood, taken in a trial of the OX40 agonist ivuxolimab. The clonotype comes from an adult with an advanced solid tumor such as melanoma, head and neck, liver or kidney cancer. The chain couples TRBV7-9 to TRBJ2-2; 7 bases map to TRBD2. The CDR3 sequence is CASSLKSGDPGELFF. In DNA form, the CDR3 reads TGTGCCAGCAGTCTTAAGAGCGGGGATCCCGGGGAGCTGTTTTTT.